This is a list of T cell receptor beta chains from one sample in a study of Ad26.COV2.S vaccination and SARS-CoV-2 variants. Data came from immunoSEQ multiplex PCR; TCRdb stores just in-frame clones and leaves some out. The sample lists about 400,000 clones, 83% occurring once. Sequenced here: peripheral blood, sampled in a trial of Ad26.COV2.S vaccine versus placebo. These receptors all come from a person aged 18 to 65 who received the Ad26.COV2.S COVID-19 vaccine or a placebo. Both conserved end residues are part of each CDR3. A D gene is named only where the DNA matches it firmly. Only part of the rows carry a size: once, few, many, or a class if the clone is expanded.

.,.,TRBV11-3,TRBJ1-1,CASSMGGVKVF,TGTGCCAGCAGTATGGGGGGCGTCAAGGTCTTT
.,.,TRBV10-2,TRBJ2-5,CASSDQGTGTQYF,TGCGCCAGCAGTGACCAGGGGACGGGGACCCAGTACTTC
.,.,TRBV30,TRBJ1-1,CAWSLLTEAFF,TGTGCCTGGTCCCTACTCACTGAAGCTTTCTTT
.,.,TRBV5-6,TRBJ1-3,CASSPSPGFSLLSGNTIYF,TGTGCCAGCAGCCCCAGTCCTGGCTTCTCCCTTCTCTCTGGAAACACCATATATTTT
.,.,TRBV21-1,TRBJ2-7,CASSKKTNGRNSEQYF,TGTGCCAGCAGCAAAAAAACCAACGGGAGAAATTCCGAGCAGTACTTC
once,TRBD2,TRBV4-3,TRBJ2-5,CASSQEWTSPETQYF,TGCGCCAGCAGCCAAGAGTGGACTAGCCCCGAGACCCAGTACTTC
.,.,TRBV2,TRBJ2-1,CASTLDWDNEQFF,TGTGCCAGCACCCTTGACTGGGACAATGAGCAGTTCTTC
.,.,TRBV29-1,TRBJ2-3,CSVRKGAGDSTDTQYF,TGCAGCGTTCGCAAGGGGGCGGGAGATAGCACAGATACGCAGTATTTT
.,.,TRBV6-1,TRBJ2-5,CASSEARTTRETQYF,TGTGCCAGCAGTGAAGCTAGGACGACCAGGGAGACCCAGTACTTC
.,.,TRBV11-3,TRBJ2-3,CASSPYTTDTQYF,TGTGCCAGCAGCCCTTATACCACAGATACGCAGTATTTT
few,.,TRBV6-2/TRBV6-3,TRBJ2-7,CASSPDFGEQYF,TGTGCCAGCAGCCCAGATTTCGGCGAGCAGTACTTC
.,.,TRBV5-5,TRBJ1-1,CASREVSSTEAFF,TGTGCCAGCAGAGAGGTATCAAGCACTGAAGCTTTCTTT
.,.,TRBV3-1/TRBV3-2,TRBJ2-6,CASSQSFGQTSGANVLTF,TGTGCCAGCAGCCAATCCTTTGGACAGACCTCTGGGGCCAACGTCCTGACTTTC
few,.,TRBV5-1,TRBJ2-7,CASSLEGPTYEQYF,TGCGCCAGCAGCTTGGAGGGCCCGACCTACGAGCAGTACTTC
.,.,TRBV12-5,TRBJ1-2,CASGWSGLIGYTF,TGTGCTAGTGGTTGGTCTGGCTTAATCGGCTACACCTTC
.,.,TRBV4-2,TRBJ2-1,CASSSGPGVEQFF,TGTGCCAGCAGCTCCGGACCCGGGGTTGAGCAGTTCTTC
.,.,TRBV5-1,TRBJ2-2,CASSYTNTGELFF,TGCGCCAGCAGCTACACGAACACCGGGGAGCTGTTTTTT
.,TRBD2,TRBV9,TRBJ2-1,CASSPERGPQQFF,TGTGCCAGCAGCCCTGAGCGGGGGCCCCAGCAGTTCTTC
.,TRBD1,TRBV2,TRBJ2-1,CASRATTGGGQFF,TGTGCCAGCAGAGCAACCACAGGGGGCGGGCAGTTCTTC
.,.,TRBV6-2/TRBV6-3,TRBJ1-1,CASSLGQSYTEAFF,TGTGCCAGCAGCCTCGGACAGTCCTACACTGAAGCTTTCTTT
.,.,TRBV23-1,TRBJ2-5,CARRGDEETQYF,TGCGCCAGAAGGGGGGACGAAGAGACCCAGTACTTC
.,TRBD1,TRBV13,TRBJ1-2,CASSIAYRGLNYGYTF,TGTGCCAGCAGCATAGCATACAGGGGGCTTAACTATGGCTACACCTTC
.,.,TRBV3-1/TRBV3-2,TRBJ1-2,CASSRTGPSYGYTF,TGTGCCAGCAGCCGAACTGGGCCCTCGTATGGCTACACCTTC
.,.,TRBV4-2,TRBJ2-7,CASSPGTEQYF,TGTGCCAGCAGCCCCGGTACCGAGCAGTACTTC
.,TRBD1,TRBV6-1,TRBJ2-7,CASSEPGGGEQYF,TGTGCCAGCAGTGAGCCAGGGGGCGGCGAGCAGTACTTC
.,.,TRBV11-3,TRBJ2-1,CASSLIRVNEQFF,TGTGCCAGCAGCTTAATCCGGGTTAATGAGCAGTTCTTC
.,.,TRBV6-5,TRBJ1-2,CASIADFTRNYGYTF,TGTGCCAGCATCGCGGATTTTACACGGAACTATGGCTACACCTTC
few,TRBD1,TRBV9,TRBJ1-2,CASSVGGGPSYGYTF,TGTGCCAGCAGCGTAGGAGGGGGCCCTAGCTATGGCTACACCTTC
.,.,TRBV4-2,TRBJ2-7,CASRRTQSSYEQYF,TGTGCCAGTCGACGGACACAGAGCTCCTACGAGCAGTACTTC
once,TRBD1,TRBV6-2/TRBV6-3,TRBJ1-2,CASSYQLQGIGSGYTF,TGTGCCAGCAGTTACCAATTACAGGGGATTGGAAGTGGCTACACCTTC
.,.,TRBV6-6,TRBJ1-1,CASRHPGNTEAFF,TGTGCCAGCAGACATCCTGGGAACACTGAAGCTTTCTTT
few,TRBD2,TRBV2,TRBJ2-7,CASSDVVSGSYEQYF,TGTGCCAGCAGTGATGTCGTTAGCGGGAGCTACGAGCAGTACTTC
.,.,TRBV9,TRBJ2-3,CASSEGTTTDTQYF,TGTGCCAGCAGCGAGGGGACGACCACAGATACGCAGTATTTT
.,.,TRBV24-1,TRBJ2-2,CATSDQRVNTGELFF,TGTGCCACCAGTGACCAGCGGGTTAACACCGGGGAGCTGTTTTTT
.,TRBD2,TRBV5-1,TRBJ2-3,CASSFRGSGAATQYF,TGCGCCAGCAGCTTTCGGGGTAGCGGGGCAGCCACGCAGTATTTT
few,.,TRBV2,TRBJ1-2,CASSSRTGGSYGYTF,TGTGCCAGCTCCTCCAGGACTGGCGGGTCCTATGGCTACACCTTC
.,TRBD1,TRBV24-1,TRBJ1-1,CATSDSGQGAAEAFF,TGTGCCACCAGTGACTCAGGACAGGGGGCGGCTGAAGCTTTCTTT
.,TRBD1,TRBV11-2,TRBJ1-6,CASSLGMTGVAPLHF,TGTGCCAGCAGCTTAGGAATGACAGGGGTAGCACCCCTCCACTTT
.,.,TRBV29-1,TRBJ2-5,CSVVTGYQETQYF,TGCAGCGTTGTCACAGGGTACCAAGAGACCCAGTACTTC
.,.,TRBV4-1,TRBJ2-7,CASSQDPQDTYEQYF,TGCGCCAGCAGCCAAGATCCGCAGGACACCTACGAGCAGTACTTC
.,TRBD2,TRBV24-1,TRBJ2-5,CATSVPTSGSTETQYF,TGTGCCACCAGTGTCCCGACTAGCGGGAGTACGGAGACCCAGTACTTC